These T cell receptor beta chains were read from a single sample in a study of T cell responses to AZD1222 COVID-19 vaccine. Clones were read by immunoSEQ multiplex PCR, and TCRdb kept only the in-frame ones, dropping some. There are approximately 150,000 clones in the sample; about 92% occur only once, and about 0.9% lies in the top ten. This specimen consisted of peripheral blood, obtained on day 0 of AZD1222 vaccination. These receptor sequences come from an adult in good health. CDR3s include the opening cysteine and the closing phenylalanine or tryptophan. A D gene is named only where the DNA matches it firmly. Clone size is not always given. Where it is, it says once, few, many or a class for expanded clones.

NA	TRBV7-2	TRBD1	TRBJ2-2	TGTGCCAGCAGCCGTATACAGGGGTTTTGGGCGAACACCGGGGAGCTGTTTTTT	CASSRIQGFWANTGELFF
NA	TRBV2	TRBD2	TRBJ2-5	TGTGCCAGCAGTGGGCAACTAGCGGCCGGGAGGGAGACCCAGTACTTC	CASSGQLAAGRETQYF
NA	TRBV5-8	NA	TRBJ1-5	TGTGCCAGCAGCTCCCGAGAAGCCCAAGCTCAGCCCCAGCATTTT	CASSSREAQAQPQHF
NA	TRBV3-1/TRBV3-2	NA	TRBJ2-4	TGTGCCAGCAGCCAAGGAATTTTTAGGTCCGGTAAAAACATTCAGTACTTC	CASSQGIFRSGKNIQYF
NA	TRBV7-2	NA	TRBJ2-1	TGTGCCAGCAGCTTAGACAGGGACCATGAGCAGTTCTTC	CASSLDRDHEQFF
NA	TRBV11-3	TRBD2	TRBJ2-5	TGTGCCAGCAGCCGGGCCGGGGGGGCCCAAGAGACCCAGTACTTC	CASSRAGGAQETQYF
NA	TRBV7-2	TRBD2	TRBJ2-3	TGTGCCAGCAGCCCGCGACTAGCGGGCCATACGCAGTATTTT	CASSPRLAGHTQYF
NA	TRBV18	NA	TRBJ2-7	TGTGCCAGCTCACCACCAGGCAGGACGGGCGAGCAGTACTTC	CASSPPGRTGEQYF
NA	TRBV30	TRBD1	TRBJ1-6	TGTGCCTGGAGCCGGAGGACAGGGGTCAATTCACCCCTCCACTTT	CAWSRRTGVNSPLHF
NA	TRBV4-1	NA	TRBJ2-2	TGCGCCAGCAGCCAAGAACGCGGGTCAGCATACACCGGGGAGCTGTTTTTT	CASSQERGSAYTGELFF
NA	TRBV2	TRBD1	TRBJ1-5	TGTGCCAGCAGTTTAACAGGGGGGGATCAGCCCCAGCATTTT	CASSLTGGDQPQHF
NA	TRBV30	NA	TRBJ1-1	TGTGCCTGGAGTACTCCAGCGAACACTGAAGCTTTCTTT	CAWSTPANTEAFF
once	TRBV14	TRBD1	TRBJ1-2	TGTGCCAGCAGCCAAGTAGGGGGAAGGGGACAGAACGGCTACACCTTC	CASSQVGGRGQNGYTF
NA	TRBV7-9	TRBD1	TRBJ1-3	TGTGCCAGCAGCAAGGGACAGGGTCACGGAAACACCATATATTTT	CASSKGQGHGNTIYF
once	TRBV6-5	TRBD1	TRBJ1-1	TGTGCCAGCAGGAACTACGGACAGGGCGCAGCTTTCTTT	CASRNYGQGAAFF
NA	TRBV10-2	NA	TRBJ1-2	TGCGCCAGCAGTGAATTTGCAGAAAGCTATGGCTACACCTTC	CASSEFAESYGYTF
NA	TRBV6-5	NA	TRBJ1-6	TGTGCCAGCAGTTTATCTGGGGGCAAGTCACCCCTCCACTTT	CASSLSGGKSPLHF
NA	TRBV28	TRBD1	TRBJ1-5	TGTGCCAGCAGGATCCGGGACAGGAACAATCAGCCCCAGCATTTT	CASRIRDRNNQPQHF
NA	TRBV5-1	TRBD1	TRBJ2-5	TGCGCCAGCAGCTTCTTGACAGGGGGCGCGGCGACCCAGTACTTC	CASSFLTGGAATQYF
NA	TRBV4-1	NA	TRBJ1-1	TGCGCCAGCAGCCCGAGGGAGGGTGTTAACACTGAAGCTTTCTTT	CASSPREGVNTEAFF
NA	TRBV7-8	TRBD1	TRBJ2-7	TGTGCCAGCAGCTTAGGAGGGACAGGGGAACGCGAGCAGTACTTC	CASSLGGTGEREQYF
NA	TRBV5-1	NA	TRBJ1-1	TGCGCCAGCAGCTTGAGACCCACTAACCTAAACACTGAAGCTTTCTTT	CASSLRPTNLNTEAFF
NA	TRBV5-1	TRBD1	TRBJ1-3	TGCGCCAGCTACTCGACAGGGGGGAAGGGAAACACCATATATTTT	CASYSTGGKGNTIYF
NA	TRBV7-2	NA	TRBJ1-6	TGTGCCAGCAGCTTAGGGGGGACGGTAGGTTCACCCCTCCACTTT	CASSLGGTVGSPLHF
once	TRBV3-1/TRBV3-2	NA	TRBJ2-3	TGTGCCAGCAGCCAAGCAGGAGGTACGCAGTATTTT	CASSQAGGTQYF